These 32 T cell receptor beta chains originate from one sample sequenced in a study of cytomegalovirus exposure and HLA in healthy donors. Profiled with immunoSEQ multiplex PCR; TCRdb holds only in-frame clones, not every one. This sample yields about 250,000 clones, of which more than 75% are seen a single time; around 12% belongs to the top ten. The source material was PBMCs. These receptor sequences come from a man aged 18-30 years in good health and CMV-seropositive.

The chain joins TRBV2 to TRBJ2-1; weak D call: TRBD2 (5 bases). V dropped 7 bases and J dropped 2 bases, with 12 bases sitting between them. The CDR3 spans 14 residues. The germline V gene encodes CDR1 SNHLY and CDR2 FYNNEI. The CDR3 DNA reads TGTGCCAGCACTAAGGACTCCACCTACAATGAGCAGTTCTTC. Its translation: CASTKDSTYNEQFF.

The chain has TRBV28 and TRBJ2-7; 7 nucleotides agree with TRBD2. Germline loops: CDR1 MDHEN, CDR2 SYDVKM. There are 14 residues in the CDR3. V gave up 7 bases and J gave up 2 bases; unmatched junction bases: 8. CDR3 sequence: CASTPSGGAYEQYF. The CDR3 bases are TGTGCCAGCACCCCATCTGGGGGGGCCTACGAGCAGTACTTC. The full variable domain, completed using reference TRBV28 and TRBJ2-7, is DVKVTQSSRYLVKRTGEKVFLECVQDMDHENMFWYRQDPGLGLRLIYFSYDVKMKEKGDIPEGYSVSREKKERFSLILESASTNQTSMYLCASTPSGGAYEQYFGPGTRLTVT.

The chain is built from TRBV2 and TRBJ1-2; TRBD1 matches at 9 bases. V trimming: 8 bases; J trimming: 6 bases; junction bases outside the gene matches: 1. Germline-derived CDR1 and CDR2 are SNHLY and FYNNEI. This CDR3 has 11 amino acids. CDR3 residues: CASGQGHGYTF. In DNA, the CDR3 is TGTGCCAGCGGACAGGGGCATGGCTACACCTTC.

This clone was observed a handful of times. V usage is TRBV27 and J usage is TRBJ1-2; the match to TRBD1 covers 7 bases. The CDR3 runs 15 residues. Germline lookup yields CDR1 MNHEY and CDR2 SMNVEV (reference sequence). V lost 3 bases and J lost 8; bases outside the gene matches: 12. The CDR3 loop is CASSFSQGMAGGYTF. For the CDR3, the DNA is TGTGCCAGCAGTTTTTCACAGGGGATGGCGGGCGGCTACACCTTC.

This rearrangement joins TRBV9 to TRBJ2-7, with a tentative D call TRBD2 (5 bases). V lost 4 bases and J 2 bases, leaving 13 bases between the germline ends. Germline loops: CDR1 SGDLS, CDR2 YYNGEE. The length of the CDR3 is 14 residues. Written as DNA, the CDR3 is TGTGCCAGCAGCACGGGATTCACCCCCTACGAGCAGTACTTC. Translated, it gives CASSTGFTPYEQYF.

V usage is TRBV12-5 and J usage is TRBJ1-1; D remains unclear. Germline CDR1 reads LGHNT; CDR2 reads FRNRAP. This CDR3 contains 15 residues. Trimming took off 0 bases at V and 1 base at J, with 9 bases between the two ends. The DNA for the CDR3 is TGTGCTAGTGGTTTGGTACGTATAGGGAACACTGAAGCTTTCTTT. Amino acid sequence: CASGLVRIGNTEAFF.

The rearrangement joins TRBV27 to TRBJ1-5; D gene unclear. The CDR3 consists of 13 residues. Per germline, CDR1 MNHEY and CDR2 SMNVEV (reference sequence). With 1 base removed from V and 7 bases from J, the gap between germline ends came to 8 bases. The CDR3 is CASSLWEGQPQHF. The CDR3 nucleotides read TGTGCCAGCAGTTTATGGGAGGGACAGCCCCAGCATTTT.

The CDR3 DNA sequence: TGTGCCAGCAGCTCGACTAGCGGGGCAACCTACGAGCAGTACTTC. Encoded protein: CASSSTSGATYEQYF. The chain combines TRBV7-2 with TRBJ2-7; 11 bases line up with TRBD2. With V trimmed by 4 bases and J by 2 bases, 4 bases remained unmatched. Germline CDR1 SGHTA, CDR2 FQGNSA. This CDR3 contains 15 residues.

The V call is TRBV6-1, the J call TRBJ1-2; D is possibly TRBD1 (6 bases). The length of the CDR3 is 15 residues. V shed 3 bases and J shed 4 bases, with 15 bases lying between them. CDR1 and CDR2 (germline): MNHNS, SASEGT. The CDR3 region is CASSDWTAPLYGYTF. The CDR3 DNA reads TGTGCCAGCAGTGACTGGACAGCACCTCTCTATGGCTACACCTTC.

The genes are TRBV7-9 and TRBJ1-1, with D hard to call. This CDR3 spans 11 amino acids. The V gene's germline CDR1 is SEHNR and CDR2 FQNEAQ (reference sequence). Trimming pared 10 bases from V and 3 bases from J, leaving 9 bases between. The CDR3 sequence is CATRQYTEAFF. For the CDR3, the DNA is TGTGCCACCCGCCAATACACTGAAGCTTTCTTT.

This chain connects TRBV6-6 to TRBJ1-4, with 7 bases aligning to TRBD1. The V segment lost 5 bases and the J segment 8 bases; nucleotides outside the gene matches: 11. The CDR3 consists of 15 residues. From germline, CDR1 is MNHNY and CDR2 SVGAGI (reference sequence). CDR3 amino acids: CASSPRTGSREKLFF. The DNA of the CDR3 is TGTGCCAGCAGTCCCAGGACAGGTTCTAGAGAAAAACTGTTTTTT.

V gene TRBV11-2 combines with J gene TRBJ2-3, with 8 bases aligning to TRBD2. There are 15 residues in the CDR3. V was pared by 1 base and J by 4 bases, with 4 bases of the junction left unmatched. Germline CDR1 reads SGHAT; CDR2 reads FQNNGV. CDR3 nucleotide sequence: TGTGCCAGCAGCTTAGGAGGACTAGCAGCAGATACGCAGTATTTT. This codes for CASSLGGLAADTQYF.

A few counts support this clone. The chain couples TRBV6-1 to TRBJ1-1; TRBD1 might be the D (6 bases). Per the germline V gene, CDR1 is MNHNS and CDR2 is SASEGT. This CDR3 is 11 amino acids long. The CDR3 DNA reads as TGTGCTAATGCCAGGGGCACTGAAGCTTTCTTT. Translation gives CANARGTEAFF.

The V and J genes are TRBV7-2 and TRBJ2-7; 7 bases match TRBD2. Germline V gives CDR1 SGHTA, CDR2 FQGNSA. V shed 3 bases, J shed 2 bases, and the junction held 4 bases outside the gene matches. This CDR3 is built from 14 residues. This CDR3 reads CASSFGLGPYEQYF. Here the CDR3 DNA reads TGTGCCAGCAGCTTTGGACTAGGCCCCTACGAGCAGTACTTC.

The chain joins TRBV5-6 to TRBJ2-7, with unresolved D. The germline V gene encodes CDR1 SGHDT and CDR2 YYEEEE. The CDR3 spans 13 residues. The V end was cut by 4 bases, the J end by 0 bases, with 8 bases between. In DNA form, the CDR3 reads TGTGCCAGCAGCATCGGACGCTCCTACGAGCAGTACTTC. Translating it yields CASSIGRSYEQYF.

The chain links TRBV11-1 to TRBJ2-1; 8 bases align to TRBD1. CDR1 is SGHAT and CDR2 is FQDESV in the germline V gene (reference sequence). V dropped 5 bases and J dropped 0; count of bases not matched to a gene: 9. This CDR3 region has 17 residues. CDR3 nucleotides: TGTGCCAGCAGCAACGACTGGACAGGGAGCTCCTACAATGAGCAGTTCTTC. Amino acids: CASSNDWTGSSYNEQFF. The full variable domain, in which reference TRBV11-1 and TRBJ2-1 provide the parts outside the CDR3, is EAEVAQSPRYKITEKSQAVAFWCDPISGHATLYWYRQILGQGPELLVQFQDESVVDDSQLPKDRFSAERLKGVDSTLKIQPAELGDSAMYLCASSNDWTGSSYNEQFFGPGTRLTVL.

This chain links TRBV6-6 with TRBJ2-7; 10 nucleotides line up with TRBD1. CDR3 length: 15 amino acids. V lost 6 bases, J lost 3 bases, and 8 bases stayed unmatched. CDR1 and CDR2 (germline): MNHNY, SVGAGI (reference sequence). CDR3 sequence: CASSTGQGTYYEQYF. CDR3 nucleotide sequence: TGTGCCAGCAGCACGGGACAGGGGACCTACTACGAGCAGTACTTC.

In nucleotides, the CDR3 is TGTGCCAGCAGTGTGGGATTTACTGAAGCTTTCTTT. Translation: CASSVGFTEAFF. The chain carries TRBV2 and TRBJ1-1, with D unresolved. The germline V and J ends were trimmed by 4 bases and 5 bases, with 8 bases remaining between them. The CDR3 contains 12 residues. Looked up from germline, CDR1 is SNHLY and CDR2 is FYNNEI.

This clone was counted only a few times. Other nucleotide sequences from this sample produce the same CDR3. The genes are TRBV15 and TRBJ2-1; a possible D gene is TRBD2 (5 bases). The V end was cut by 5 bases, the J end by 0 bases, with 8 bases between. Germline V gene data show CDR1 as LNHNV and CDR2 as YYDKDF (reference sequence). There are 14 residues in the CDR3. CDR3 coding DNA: TGTGCCACCAGCGAGGGAAGCTCCTACAATGAGCAGTTCTTC. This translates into CATSEGSSYNEQFF.

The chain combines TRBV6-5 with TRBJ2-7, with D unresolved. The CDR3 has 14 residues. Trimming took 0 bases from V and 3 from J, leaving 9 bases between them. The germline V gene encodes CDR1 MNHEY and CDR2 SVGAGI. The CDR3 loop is CASSYSGQNYEQYF. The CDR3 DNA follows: TGTGCCAGCAGTTACTCCGGGCAGAACTACGAGCAGTACTTC.

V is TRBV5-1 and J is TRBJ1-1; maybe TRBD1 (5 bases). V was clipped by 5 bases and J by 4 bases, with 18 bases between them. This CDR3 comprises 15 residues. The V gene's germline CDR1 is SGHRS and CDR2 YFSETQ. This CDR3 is CASSSTGAPGTEAFF. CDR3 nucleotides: TGCGCCAGCAGTTCAACCGGGGCGCCAGGCACTGAAGCTTTCTTT. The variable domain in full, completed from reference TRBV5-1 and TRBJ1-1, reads KAGVTQTPRYLIKTRGQQVTLSCSPISGHRSVSWYQQTPGQGLQFLFEYFSETQRNKGNFPGRFSGRQFSNSRSEMNVSTLELGDSALYLCASSSTGAPGTEAFFGQGTRLTVV.

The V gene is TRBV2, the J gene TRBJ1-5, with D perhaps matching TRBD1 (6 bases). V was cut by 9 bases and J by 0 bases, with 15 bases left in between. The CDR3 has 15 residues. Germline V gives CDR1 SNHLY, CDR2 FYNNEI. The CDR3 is CASRQAEISNQPQHF. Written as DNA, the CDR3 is TGTGCCAGTCGACAGGCCGAAATTAGCAATCAGCCCCAGCATTTT.

The CDR3 nucleotides read TGCAGCGCCGGGCGCGGGAACGACAATGAGCAGTTCTTC. It yields the protein CSAGRGNDNEQFF. V gene TRBV29-1 combines with J gene TRBJ2-1; the D gene is possibly TRBD2 (6 bases). Trimming removed 7 bases from V and 5 bases from J, with 15 bases in between. The CDR3 contains 13 residues. From germline, CDR1 is SQVTM and CDR2 ANQGSEA.

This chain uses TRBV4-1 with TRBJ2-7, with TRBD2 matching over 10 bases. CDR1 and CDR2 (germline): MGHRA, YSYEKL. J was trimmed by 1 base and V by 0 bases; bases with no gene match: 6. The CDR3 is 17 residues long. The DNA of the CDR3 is TGCGCCAGCAGCCAAGATCGCCCAGCGGGAGGGTCCTACGAGCAGTACTTC. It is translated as CASSQDRPAGGSYEQYF.

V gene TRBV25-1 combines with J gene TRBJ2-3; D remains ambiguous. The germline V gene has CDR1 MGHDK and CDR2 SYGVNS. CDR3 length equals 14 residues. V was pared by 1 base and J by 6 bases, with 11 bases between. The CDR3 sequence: CASSESSLRDTQYF. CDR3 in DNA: TGTGCCAGCAGTGAATCCTCCCTCCGGGATACGCAGTATTTT. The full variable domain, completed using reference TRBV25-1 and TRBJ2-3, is EADIYQTPRYLVIGTGKKITLECSQTMGHDKMYWYQQDPGMELHLIHYSYGVNSTEKGDLSSESTVSRIRTEHFPLTLESARPSHTSQYLCASSESSLRDTQYFGPGTRLTVL.

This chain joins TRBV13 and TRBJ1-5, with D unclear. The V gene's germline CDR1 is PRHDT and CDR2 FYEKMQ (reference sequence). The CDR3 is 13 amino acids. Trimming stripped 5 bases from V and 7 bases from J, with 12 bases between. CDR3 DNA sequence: TGTGCCAGCAGCCTAACGAGGTTCCAGCCCCAGCATTTT. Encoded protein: CASSLTRFQPQHF.

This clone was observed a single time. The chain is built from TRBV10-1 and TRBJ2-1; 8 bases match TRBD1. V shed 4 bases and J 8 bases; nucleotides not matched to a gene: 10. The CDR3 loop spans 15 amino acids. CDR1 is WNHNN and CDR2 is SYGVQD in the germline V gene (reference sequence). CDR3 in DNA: TGCGCCAGCAGTGGATTCGGACAGGGTAGTGATGAGCAGTTCTTC. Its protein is CASSGFGQGSDEQFF.

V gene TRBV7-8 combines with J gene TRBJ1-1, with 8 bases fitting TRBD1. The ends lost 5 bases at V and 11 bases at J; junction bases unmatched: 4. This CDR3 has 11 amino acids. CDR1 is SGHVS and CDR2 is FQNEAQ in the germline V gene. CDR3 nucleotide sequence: TGTGCCAGCAGCGTGACAGGGGACGCTTTCTTT. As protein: CASSVTGDAFF. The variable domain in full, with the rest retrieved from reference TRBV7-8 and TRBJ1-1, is GAGVSQSPRYKVAKRGQDVALRCDPISGHVSLFWYQQALGQGPEFLTYFQNEAQLDKSGLPSDRFFAERPEGSVSTLKIQRTQQEDSAVYLCASSVTGDAFFGQGTRLTVV.

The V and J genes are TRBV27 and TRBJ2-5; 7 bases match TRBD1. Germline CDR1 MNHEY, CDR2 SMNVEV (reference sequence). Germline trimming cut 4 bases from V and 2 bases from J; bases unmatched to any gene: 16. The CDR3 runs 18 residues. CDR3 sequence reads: CASSSARGSGGRQETQYF. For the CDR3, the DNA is TGTGCCAGCAGTTCGGCCAGGGGGTCAGGCGGGCGGCAAGAGACCCAGTACTTC.

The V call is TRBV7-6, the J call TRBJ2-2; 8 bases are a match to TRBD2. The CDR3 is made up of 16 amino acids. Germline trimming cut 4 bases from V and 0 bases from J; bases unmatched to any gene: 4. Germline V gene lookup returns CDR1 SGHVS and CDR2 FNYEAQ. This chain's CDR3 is CASSWRGEPNTGELFF. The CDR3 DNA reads TGTGCCAGCAGCTGGCGGGGGGAACCGAACACCGGGGAGCTGTTTTTT.

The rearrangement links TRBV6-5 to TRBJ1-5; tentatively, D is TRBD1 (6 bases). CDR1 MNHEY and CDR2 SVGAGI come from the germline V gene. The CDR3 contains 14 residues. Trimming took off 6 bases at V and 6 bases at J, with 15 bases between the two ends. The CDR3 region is CASSPGQTSQPQHF. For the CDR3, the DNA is TGTGCCAGCAGCCCTGGACAGACCAGTCAGCCCCAGCATTTT.

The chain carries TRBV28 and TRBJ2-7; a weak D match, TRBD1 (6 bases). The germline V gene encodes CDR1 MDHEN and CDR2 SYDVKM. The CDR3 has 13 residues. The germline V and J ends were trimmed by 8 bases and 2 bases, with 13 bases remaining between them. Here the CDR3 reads CASGSQGTYEQYF. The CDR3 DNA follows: TGTGCCAGCGGATCACAGGGAACCTACGAGCAGTACTTC.